Below are 14 T cell receptor beta chains sequenced from a single sample in a study of early T cells in non-severe SARS-CoV-2 infection. TCRdb used MiXCR to reprocess the 5' RACE reads, holding one entry per CDR3 protein. Here the sample spans roughly 120,000 distinct CDR3 sequences, about 16% being singletons. Sequencing was carried out using whole blood. These receptors were obtained from an adult who was a healthcare worker with PCR-confirmed SARS-CoV-2 infection or an uninfected control (not recorded which).

This clonotype showed up just a few times. The gene calls are TRBV27 and TRBJ2-5; D is ambiguous. Trimming took off 8 bases at V and 6 bases at J, with 16 bases between the two ends. Germline assignment: CDR1 MNHEY and CDR2 SMNVEV (reference sequence). The CDR3 runs 13 residues. The CDR3 sequence is CASRRAGQKTQYF. The DNA of the CDR3 is TGTGCCAGCCGGCGAGCAGGCCAGAAGACCCAGTACTTC.

In this sample, this clonotype turned up a few times. This chain joins TRBV7-3 and TRBJ1-2, with D hard to call. This CDR3 comprises 14 residues. V was shortened by 5 bases and J by 8 bases, with 18 bases between the two germline ends. Germline CDR1 is SGHTA and CDR2 is FQGTGA. CDR3 sequence: CASSPKSAPGGYTF. DNA for the CDR3: TGTGCCAGCAGCCCCAAGTCTGCGCCGGGGGGCTACACCTTC.

This clonotype was picked up a small number of times. The chain joins TRBV24-1 to TRBJ1-5; D not resolved. From germline, CDR1 is KGHDR and CDR2 SFDVKD. The CDR3 runs to 11 residues. In nucleotides, the CDR3 is TGTGCGGACCTCCTCGGTCAGCCCCAGCATTTT. Amino acid sequence: CADLLGQPQHF.

This clonotype was detected ten times or more. Here the CDR3 reads CASSPGTSLDTQYF. In DNA, the CDR3 is TGCGCCAGCAGCCCCGGGACTAGCCTTGATACGCAGTATTTT. The V and J genes are TRBV5-1 and TRBJ2-3; TRBD2 aligns across 9 bases. The CDR3 runs 14 residues. The junction had 6 bases not matched to a gene; V was cut back by 4 bases and J by 6 bases. Germline V lookup: CDR1 SGHRS, CDR2 YFSETQ.

A few counts support this clonotype. The chain joins TRBV6-1 to TRBJ2-2; the D gene could be TRBD1 or TRBD2 (5 bases each). The ends were cut back, 7 bases at V and 0 bases at J, with 6 bases in the middle. Per germline, CDR1 MNHNS and CDR2 SASEGT. The CDR3 is 13 amino acids. CDR3 residues: CASKGPNTGELFF. The CDR3 nucleotides are TGTGCCAGCAAGGGACCGAACACCGGGGAGCTGTTTTTT.

The chain employs TRBV7-3 and TRBJ1-5; 7 nucleotides agree with TRBD1. The CDR3 totals 13 residues. The V segment lost 5 bases and the J segment 6 bases; nucleotides outside the gene matches: 4. CDR1 SGHTA and CDR2 FQGTGA come from the germline V gene. CDR3 protein: CASSRQGGQPQHF. CDR3 nucleotides: TGTGCCAGCAGCCGACAGGGAGGTCAGCCCCAGCATTTT.

This clonotype showed up just once. The junction departs from germline at one end; a sequencing error may be responsible. The genes are TRBV18 and TRBJ2-3, with a possible D match to TRBD2 (6 bases). The CDR3 consists of 15 residues. Germline CDR1 and CDR2: KGHSH and LQKENI. CDR3 nucleotide sequence: TGTGCCAGCTCCTTCCCGCGGGGCCACACAGGTACGCAGTATTTT. This translates into CASSFPRGHTGTQYF.

The rearrangement links TRBV2 to TRBJ2-5, with TRBD1 matching over 7 bases. The V gene end was trimmed by 8 bases and the J gene end by 1 base; junction bases not matched to a gene: 4. Germline loops: CDR1 SNHLY, CDR2 FYNNEI. The CDR3 covers 13 residues. Written as DNA, the CDR3 is TGTGCCAGCCAGACAGGGCTCCAAGAGACCCAGTACTTC. Translating gives CASQTGLQETQYF. The complete variable domain, with remaining parts taken from reference TRBV2 and TRBJ2-5, reads EPEVTQTPSHQVTQMGQEVILRCVPISNHLYFYWYRQILGQKVEFLVSFYNNEISEKSEIFDDQFSVERPDGSNFTLKIRSTKLEDSAMYFCASQTGLQETQYFGPGTRLLVL.

The V and J genes are TRBV6-5 and TRBJ2-5, with 9 bases aligning to TRBD2. This CDR3 has 14 residues. V gave up 4 bases and J gave up 1 base; unmatched junction bases: 1. The germline gives CDR1 MNHEY, CDR2 SVGAGI. CDR3 loop: CASSSTSGQETQYF. The CDR3 nucleotides are TGTGCCAGCAGTTCGACTAGCGGCCAAGAGACCCAGTACTTC.

This clonotype was counted a few times. The chain joins TRBV5-1 to TRBJ2-3; weak D call: TRBD2 (5 bases). Trimming took off 1 base at V and 0 bases at J, with 9 bases between the two ends. The CDR3 consists of 15 residues. Germline assignment: CDR1 SGHRS and CDR2 YFSETQ. The DNA for the CDR3 is TGCGCCAGCAGCTTGTGGGGAGTAAGCACAGATACGCAGTATTTT. It yields the protein CASSLWGVSTDTQYF.

This clonotype showed up just a few times. This chain uses TRBV30 with TRBJ2-7, with 7 bases identical to TRBD2. Trimming removed 5 bases from V and 6 bases from J; junction bases left unmatched: 13. CDR3 length equals 14 residues. Looked up from germline, CDR1 is GTSNPN and CDR2 is SVGIG (reference sequence). The CDR3: CAWEKRAGKSEQYF. The CDR3 nucleotides read TGTGCCTGGGAGAAAAGAGCGGGGAAGTCCGAGCAGTACTTC.

In its sample, this clonotype was seen many times. The chain recombines TRBV10-3 with TRBJ2-3, with 8 positions matching TRBD2. CDR1 is ENHRY and CDR2 is SYGVKD in the germline V gene. The CDR3 totals 15 residues. Losses at the gene ends were 3 bases for V and 2 bases for J; bases not matched to a gene: 4. The CDR3 loop reads CAISEPGLDTDTQYF. The CDR3 nucleotides are TGTGCCATCAGTGAACCGGGACTAGACACAGATACGCAGTATTTT.

This clonotype has ten or more counts. The CDR3 is CASSLNGDTEAFF. The CDR3 DNA reads as TGTGCCAGCAGCTTAAACGGTGACACTGAAGCTTTCTTT. The chain couples TRBV7-9 to TRBJ1-1, with no clear D. The V gene lost 2 bases and the J gene lost 3 bases, with 7 bases spanning the gap. The germline V gene has CDR1 SEHNR and CDR2 FQNEAQ (reference sequence). This CDR3 spans 13 amino acids.

This chain uses TRBV30 with TRBJ1-1; D is possibly TRBD1 (5 bases). Trimming shortened V by 0 bases and J by 4 bases, and 9 bases separated the two germline ends. Germline loops: CDR1 GTSNPN, CDR2 SVGIG (reference sequence). The CDR3 sequence is 13 residues long. The CDR3 is CAWSVGGATEAFF. The CDR3 DNA reads TGTGCCTGGAGTGTGGGCGGGGCCACTGAAGCTTTCTTT.